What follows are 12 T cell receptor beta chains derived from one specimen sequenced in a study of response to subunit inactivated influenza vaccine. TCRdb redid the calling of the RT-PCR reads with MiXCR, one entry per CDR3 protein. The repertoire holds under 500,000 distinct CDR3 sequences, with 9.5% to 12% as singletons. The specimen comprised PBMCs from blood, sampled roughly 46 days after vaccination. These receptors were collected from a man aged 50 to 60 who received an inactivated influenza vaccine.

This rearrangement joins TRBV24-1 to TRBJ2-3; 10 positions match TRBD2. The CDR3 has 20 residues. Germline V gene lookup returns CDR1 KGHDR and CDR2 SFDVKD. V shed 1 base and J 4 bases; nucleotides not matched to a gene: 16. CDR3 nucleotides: TGTGCCACCAGTGATTTTATAAGGGACGAAGCGGGGGGGCCGGCAGATACGCAGTATTTT. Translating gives CATSDFIRDEAGGPADTQYF.

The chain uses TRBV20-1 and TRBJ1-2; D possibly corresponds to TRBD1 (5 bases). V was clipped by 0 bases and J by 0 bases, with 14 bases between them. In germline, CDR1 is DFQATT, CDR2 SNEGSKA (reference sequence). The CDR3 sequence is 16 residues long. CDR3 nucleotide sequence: TGCAGTGCTAGAGATGGCGGCAGGGAAGCTAACTATGGCTACACCTTC. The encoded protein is CSARDGGREANYGYTF.

The CDR3 DNA follows: TGTGCCAGCAGGTTCGACCGTTATGGCTACACCTTC. Translating it yields CASRFDRYGYTF. V gene TRBV28 combines with J gene TRBJ1-2; D unresolved. CDR1 is MDHEN, CDR2 SYDVKM, per germline. V lost 6 bases and J 5 bases, leaving 10 bases between the germline ends. The CDR3 contains 12 residues.

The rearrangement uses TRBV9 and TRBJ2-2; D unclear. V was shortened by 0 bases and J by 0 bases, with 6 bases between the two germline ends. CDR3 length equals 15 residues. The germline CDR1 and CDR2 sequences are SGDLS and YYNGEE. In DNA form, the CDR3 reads TGTGCCAGCAGCGTAGGGGCAGCGAACACCGGGGAGCTGTTTTTT. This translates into CASSVGAANTGELFF.

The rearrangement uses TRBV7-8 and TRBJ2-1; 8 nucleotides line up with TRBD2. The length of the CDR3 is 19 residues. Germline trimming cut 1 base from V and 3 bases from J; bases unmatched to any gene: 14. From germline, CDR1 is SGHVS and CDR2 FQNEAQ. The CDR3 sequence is CASSLVRPPAGGYYNEQFF. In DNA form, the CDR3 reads TGTGCCAGCAGCTTAGTTCGCCCCCCGGCGGGGGGTTACTACAATGAGCAGTTCTTC.

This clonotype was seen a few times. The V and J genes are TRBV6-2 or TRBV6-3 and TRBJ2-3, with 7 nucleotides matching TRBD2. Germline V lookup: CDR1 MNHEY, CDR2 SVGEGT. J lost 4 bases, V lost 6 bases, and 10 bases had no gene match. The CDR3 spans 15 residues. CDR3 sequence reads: CASRPGRIDADTQYF. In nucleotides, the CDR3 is TGTGCCAGCAGGCCCGGGAGGATAGACGCAGATACGCAGTATTTT.

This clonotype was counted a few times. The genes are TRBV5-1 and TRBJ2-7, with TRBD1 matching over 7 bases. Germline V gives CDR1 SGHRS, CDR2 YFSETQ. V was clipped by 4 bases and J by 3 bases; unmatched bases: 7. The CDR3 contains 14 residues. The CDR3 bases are TGCGCCAGCAGCCCGGGACAGAGACGCTACGAGCAGTACTTC. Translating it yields CASSPGQRRYEQYF. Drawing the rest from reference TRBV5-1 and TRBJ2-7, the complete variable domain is KAGVTQTPRYLIKTRGQQVTLSCSPISGHRSVSWYQQTPGQGLQFLFEYFSETQRNKGNFPGRFSGRQFSNSRSEMNVSTLELGDSALYLCASSPGQRRYEQYFGPGTRLTVT.

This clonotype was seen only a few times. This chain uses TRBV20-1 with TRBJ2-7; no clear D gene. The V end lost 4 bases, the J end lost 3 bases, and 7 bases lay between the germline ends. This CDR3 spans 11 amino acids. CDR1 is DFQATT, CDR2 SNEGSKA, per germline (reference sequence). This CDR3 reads CSATGRYEQYF. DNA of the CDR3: TGCAGTGCTACCGGTCGCTACGAGCAGTACTTC.

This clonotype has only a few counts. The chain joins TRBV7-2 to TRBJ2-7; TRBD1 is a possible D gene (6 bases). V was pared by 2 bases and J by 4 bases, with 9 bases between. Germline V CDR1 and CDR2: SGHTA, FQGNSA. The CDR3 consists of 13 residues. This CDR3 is CASSLRTVYEQYF. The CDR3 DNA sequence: TGTGCCAGCAGCTTAAGGACAGTTTACGAGCAGTACTTC.

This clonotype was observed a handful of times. The CDR3 region is CASTPRGYEQYF. CDR3 nucleotide sequence: TGTGCCAGCACTCCCAGGGGCTACGAGCAGTACTTC. The V and J genes are TRBV28 and TRBJ2-7, with D tentatively TRBD1 (6 bases). Germline values: CDR1 MDHEN, CDR2 SYDVKM. The length of the CDR3 is 12 residues. Trimming shortened V by 7 bases and J by 3 bases, and 10 bases separated the two germline ends.

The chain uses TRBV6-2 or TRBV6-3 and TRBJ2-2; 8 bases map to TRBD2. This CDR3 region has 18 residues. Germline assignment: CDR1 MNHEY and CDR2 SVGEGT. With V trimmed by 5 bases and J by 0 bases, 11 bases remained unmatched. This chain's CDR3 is CASSTLAEGFANTGELFF. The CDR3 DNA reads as TGTGCCAGCAGTACACTAGCGGAGGGGTTCGCGAACACCGGGGAGCTGTTTTTT.

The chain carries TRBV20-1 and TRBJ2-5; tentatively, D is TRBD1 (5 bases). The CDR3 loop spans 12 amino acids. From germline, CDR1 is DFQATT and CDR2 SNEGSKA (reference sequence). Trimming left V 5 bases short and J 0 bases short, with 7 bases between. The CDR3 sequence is CSAPTDQETQYF. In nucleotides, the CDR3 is TGCAGTGCTCCGACAGACCAAGAGACCCAGTACTTC.